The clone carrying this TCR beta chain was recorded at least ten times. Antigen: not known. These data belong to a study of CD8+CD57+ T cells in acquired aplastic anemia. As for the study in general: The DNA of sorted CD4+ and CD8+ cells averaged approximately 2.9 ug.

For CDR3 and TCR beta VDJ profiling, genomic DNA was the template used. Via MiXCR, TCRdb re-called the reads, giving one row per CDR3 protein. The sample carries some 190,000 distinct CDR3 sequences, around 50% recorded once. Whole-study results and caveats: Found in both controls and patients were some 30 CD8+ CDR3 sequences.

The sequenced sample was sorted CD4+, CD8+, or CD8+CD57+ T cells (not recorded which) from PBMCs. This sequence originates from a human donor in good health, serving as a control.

The CDR3 loop is CASGGPTGELFF. The CDR3 DNA sequence: TGTGCCAGTGGGGGCCCCACCGGGGAGCTGTTTTTT. J is TRBJ2-2 and V is TRBV12-3 or TRBV12-4, with D tentatively TRBD1 (6 bases). The CDR3 is made up of 12 amino acids. Trimming removed 9 bases at V and 4 bases at J, with 9 bases between.